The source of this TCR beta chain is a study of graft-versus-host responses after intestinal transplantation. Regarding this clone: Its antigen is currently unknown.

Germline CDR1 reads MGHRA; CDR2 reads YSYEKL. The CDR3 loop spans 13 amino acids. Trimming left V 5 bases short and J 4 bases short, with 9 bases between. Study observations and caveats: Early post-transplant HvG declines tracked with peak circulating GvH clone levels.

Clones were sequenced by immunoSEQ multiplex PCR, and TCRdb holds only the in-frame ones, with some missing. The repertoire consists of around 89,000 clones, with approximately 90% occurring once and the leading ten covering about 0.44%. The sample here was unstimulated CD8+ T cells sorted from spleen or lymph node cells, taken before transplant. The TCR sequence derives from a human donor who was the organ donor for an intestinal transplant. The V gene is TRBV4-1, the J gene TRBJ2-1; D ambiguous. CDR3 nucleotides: TGCGCCAGCAGCAAAGGTAGATACAATGAGCAGTTCTTC. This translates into CASSKGRYNEQFF.